Below, 22 T cell receptor beta chains from the same sample are listed, as sequenced in a study of OX40 agonist ivuxolimab in advanced cancers. This table comes from immunoSEQ multiplex PCR, and its TCRdb copy is limited to in-frame clones, with some not included. Of 75,000 to 100,000 clones in the sample, about 92% were seen once. Specimen: CD4+ or CD8+ T cells sorted from blood, collected in a trial of the OX40 agonist ivuxolimab. These receptors originate from an adult with an advanced solid tumor such as melanoma, head and neck, liver or kidney cancer.

V usage is TRBV6-5 and J usage is TRBJ1-2; 8 bases line up with TRBD1. V dropped 5 bases and J dropped 7; count of bases not matched to a gene: 3. This CDR3 region has 12 residues. Looked up from germline, CDR1 is MNHEY and CDR2 is SVGAGI. CDR3 in amino acids: CASSAGGSGYTF. The CDR3 coding sequence is TGTGCCAGCAGTGCAGGGGGCAGTGGCTACACCTTC.

The chain is built from TRBV28 and TRBJ1-5; D is uncertain. The CDR3 has 14 residues. The V gene's germline CDR1 is MDHEN and CDR2 SYDVKM. Between the trimmed V and J ends, which lost 4 bases and 4 bases, there was a span of 11 bases. The CDR3 loop is CASSSQTENQPQHF. Written as DNA, the CDR3 is TGTGCCAGCAGTTCTCAGACTGAGAATCAGCCCCAGCATTTT.

The CDR3 loop is CASSLGTGRGYGYTF. The CDR3 DNA is TGTGCCAGCAGTTTAGGAACCGGCAGGGGCTATGGCTACACCTTC. J is TRBJ1-2 and V is TRBV27; possibly TRBD1 for D (6 bases). The CDR3 runs to 15 residues. V was pared by 2 bases and J by 4 bases, with 14 bases between. Germline-derived CDR1 and CDR2 are MNHEY and SMNVEV (reference sequence).

V usage is TRBV5-6 and J usage is TRBJ2-1; D perhaps matches TRBD2 (5 bases). CDR3 length equals 15 residues. V lost 4 bases to trimming and J lost 4 bases, with 15 bases between them. Germline loops: CDR1 SGHDT, CDR2 YYEEEE. The CDR3 DNA sequence: TGTGCCAGCAGCCTTAGCGTTAATCCTTACAATGAGCAGTTCTTC. This codes for CASSLSVNPYNEQFF.

The J gene is TRBJ2-1, the V gene TRBV2; the match to TRBD2 covers 10 bases. Per the germline V gene, CDR1 is SNHLY and CDR2 is FYNNEI. The V and J ends lost 9 bases and 4 bases, in that order; junction bases with no gene match: 6. The CDR3 extends over 14 amino acids. CDR3 bases: TGTGCCAGGGGAGCGGGAGGGCCTTACAATGAGCAGTTCTTC. Amino acids: CARGAGGPYNEQFF. The full variable domain, completed using reference TRBV2 and TRBJ2-1, is EPEVTQTPSHQVTQMGQEVILRCVPISNHLYFYWYRQILGQKVEFLVSFYNNEISEKSEIFDDQFSVERPDGSNFTLKIRSTKLEDSAMYFCARGAGGPYNEQFFGPGTRLTVL.

V and J are TRBV30 and TRBJ2-1, with 10 bases aligning to TRBD2. The V segment lost 1 base and the J segment 4 bases; nucleotides outside the gene matches: 4. From germline, CDR1 is GTSNPN and CDR2 SVGIG (reference sequence). The length of the CDR3 is 15 residues. The chain's CDR3 is CAWSAGTSAYNEQFF. CDR3 coding DNA: TGTGCCTGGAGTGCCGGGACTAGCGCGTACAATGAGCAGTTCTTC.

This clone turned up a few times. V is TRBV4-1 and J is TRBJ2-1; 8 positions agree with TRBD1. In germline, CDR1 is MGHRA, CDR2 YSYEKL. The CDR3 is 17 amino acids. With 2 bases clipped from V and 10 bases from J, the junction kept 16 bases outside the gene matches. The CDR3 sequence is CASSQRTGRGLHTEQFF. The CDR3 region has the DNA TGCGCCAGCAGCCAACGAACCGGCAGGGGGCTTCATACCGAGCAGTTCTTC.

The V gene is TRBV9, the J gene TRBJ2-2; 13 bases are a match to TRBD2. Germline values: CDR1 SGDLS, CDR2 YYNGEE. The CDR3 is made up of 17 amino acids. The V gene end was trimmed by 4 bases and the J gene end by 3 bases; junction bases not matched to a gene: 6. The CDR3 nucleotides are TGTGCCAGCAGCCCCGGACTAGCGGGGGAGTACACCGGGGAGCTGTTTTTT. This encodes CASSPGLAGEYTGELFF. The full variable domain, rest sourced from reference TRBV9 and TRBJ2-2, is DSGVTQTPKHLITATGQRVTLRCSPRSGDLSVYWYQQSLDQGLQFLIQYYNGEERAKGNILERFSAQQFPDLHSELNLSSLELGDSALYFCASSPGLAGEYTGELFFGEGSRLTVL.

The genes are TRBV10-3 and TRBJ1-5, with TRBD1 identical over 7 bases. Trimming took 2 bases from V and 2 from J; bases not matched to a gene: 3. Germline CDR1 and CDR2: ENHRY and SYGVKD. The CDR3 is 15 residues long. The CDR3 region is CAISEGQVGNQPQHF. The CDR3 DNA is TGTGCCATCAGTGAGGGACAGGTAGGCAATCAGCCCCAGCATTTT.

This clone was seen just once. The chain employs TRBV27 and TRBJ2-3; a possible D gene is TRBD2 (6 bases). The CDR3 loop spans 16 amino acids. Deletions cut 1 base from V and 2 bases from J, with 13 bases between. The germline CDR1 and CDR2 sequences are MNHEY and SMNVEV (reference sequence). The CDR3 loop is CASSLLLSGDTDTQYF. CDR3 DNA sequence: TGTGCCAGCAGTTTATTGCTTTCGGGGGACACAGATACGCAGTATTTT.

This chain joins TRBV19 and TRBJ1-2, with D unresolved. Germline V gives CDR1 LNHDA, CDR2 SQIVND (reference sequence). This CDR3 has 14 amino acids. With 3 bases removed from V and 4 bases from J, the gap between germline ends came to 12 bases. Here the CDR3 DNA reads TGTGCCAGTAGTATGGGAGACCCTTTCTATGGCTACACCTTC. It yields the protein CASSMGDPFYGYTF. The full variable domain, its missing parts supplied by reference TRBV19 and TRBJ1-2, is DGGITQSPKYLFRKEGQNVTLSCEQNLNHDAMYWYRQDPGQGLRLIYYSQIVNDFQKGDIAEGYSVSREKKESFPLTVTSAQKNPTAFYLCASSMGDPFYGYTFGSGTRLTVV.

This clone has more than one count but fewer than ten. The chain joins TRBV2 to TRBJ1-5; possibly TRBD1 for D (5 bases). The CDR3 covers 12 residues. Trimming left V 6 bases short and J 5 bases short, with 8 bases between. CDR1 SNHLY and CDR2 FYNNEI come from the germline V gene. CDR3 loop: CASSGGYQPQHF. Written as DNA, the CDR3 is TGTGCCAGCAGCGGGGGTTATCAGCCCCAGCATTTT.

V gene TRBV27 combines with J gene TRBJ1-5, with a weak D call TRBD1 (6 bases). From germline, CDR1 is MNHEY and CDR2 SMNVEV (reference sequence). The V end lost 4 bases, the J end lost 0 bases, and 10 bases lay between the germline ends. CDR3 size: 15 residues. CDR3 bases: TGTGCCAGCAGTTCAAACAGGGATAGCAATCAGCCCCAGCATTTT. Protein sequence: CASSSNRDSNQPQHF.

The V call is TRBV14, the J call TRBJ2-5; possible D gene TRBD1, 7 bases. V gave up 0 bases and J gave up 1 base, with 15 bases separating them. Per germline, CDR1 SGHDN and CDR2 FVKESK. This CDR3 has 17 residues. The CDR3 DNA reads TGTGCCAGCAGCCAAGAAGTGGGCAGGGGGGTCCAAGAGACCCAGTACTTC. This encodes CASSQEVGRGVQETQYF.

This clone was seen once. The chain couples TRBV2 to TRBJ2-1; 7 nucleotides align to TRBD2. The V segment lost 2 bases and the J segment 6 bases; nucleotides outside the gene matches: 7. The CDR3 length is 15 residues. CDR1 is SNHLY and CDR2 is FYNNEI in the germline V gene. In nucleotides, the CDR3 is TGTGCCAGCAGTGAATGGGGGGGAGGTGCCAATGAGCAGTTCTTC. It yields the protein CASSEWGGGANEQFF.

V gene TRBV4-1 combines with J gene TRBJ2-7, with TRBD2 identical over 7 bases. The CDR3 loop spans 13 amino acids. With 1 base clipped from V and 4 bases from J, the junction kept 1 base outside the gene matches. Germline values: CDR1 MGHRA, CDR2 YSYEKL. The CDR3 sequence is CASSQGGGYEQYF. CDR3 DNA sequence: TGCGCCAGCAGCCAAGGCGGGGGTTACGAGCAGTACTTC.

This clone was seen a handful of times. J is TRBJ1-6 and V is TRBV30; 7 bases fit TRBD1. From germline, CDR1 is GTSNPN and CDR2 SVGIG (reference sequence). The CDR3 extends over 16 amino acids. V dropped 1 base and J dropped 0; count of bases not matched to a gene: 3. CDR3 sequence: CAWSEGDSSYNSPLHF. CDR3 nucleotide sequence: TGTGCCTGGAGTGAGGGGGACAGCTCCTATAATTCACCCCTCCACTTT.

The chain couples TRBV7-9 to TRBJ1-1; D is unresolved. CDR1 is SEHNR and CDR2 is FQNEAQ in the germline V gene (reference sequence). The CDR3 loop spans 15 amino acids. V lost 5 bases to trimming and J lost 10 bases, with 23 bases between them. In DNA, the CDR3 is TGTGCCAGCAGCGCCACCACCGGGCCTCCGGAGGGAGCTTTCTTT. It yields the protein CASSATTGPPEGAFF. Together with reference TRBV7-9 and TRBJ1-1, the CDR3 gives the full variable domain: DTGVSQNPRHKITKRGQNVTFRCDPISEHNRLYWYRQTLGQGPEFLTYFQNEAQLEKSRLLSDRFSAERPKGSFSTLEIQRTEQGDSAMYLCASSATTGPPEGAFFGQGTRLTVV.

The chain uses TRBV29-1 and TRBJ2-1; the D gene is possibly TRBD2 (6 bases). The CDR3 runs 14 residues. Germline CDR1 reads SQVTM; CDR2 reads ANQGSEA. V was shortened by 7 bases and J by 5 bases, with 18 bases between the two germline ends. The CDR3 region is CSAEGTLVDNEQFF. CDR3 DNA: TGCAGCGCCGAGGGGACTCTAGTGGACAATGAGCAGTTCTTC.

The J gene is TRBJ2-5, the V gene TRBV13, with 8 bases aligning to TRBD2. With V trimmed by 5 bases and J by 7 bases, 9 bases remained unmatched. Germline CDR1 reads PRHDT; CDR2 reads FYEKMQ (reference sequence). The CDR3 contains 14 residues. CDR3 region: CASSTRGTRGTQYF. The CDR3 region has the DNA TGTGCCAGCAGCACGAGAGGGACTAGGGGGACCCAGTACTTC.

This clone has more than one count but fewer than ten. J is TRBJ1-1 and V is TRBV14; D remains unclear. The CDR3 runs to 13 residues. The ends were cut back, 2 bases at V and 1 base at J, with 5 bases in the middle. CDR1 and CDR2 (germline): SGHDN, FVKESK. The CDR3 region is CASSQWGNTEAFF. The CDR3 DNA reads TGTGCCAGCAGCCAATGGGGGAACACTGAAGCTTTCTTT.

The chain links TRBV6-5 to TRBJ1-1; no reliable D call. Trimming took 5 bases from V and 1 from J, leaving 8 bases between them. The germline CDR1 and CDR2 sequences are MNHEY and SVGAGI. The CDR3 totals 13 residues. The CDR3 reads CASSQGRNTEAFF. The CDR3 DNA reads as TGTGCCAGCAGTCAAGGACGGAACACTGAAGCTTTCTTT.